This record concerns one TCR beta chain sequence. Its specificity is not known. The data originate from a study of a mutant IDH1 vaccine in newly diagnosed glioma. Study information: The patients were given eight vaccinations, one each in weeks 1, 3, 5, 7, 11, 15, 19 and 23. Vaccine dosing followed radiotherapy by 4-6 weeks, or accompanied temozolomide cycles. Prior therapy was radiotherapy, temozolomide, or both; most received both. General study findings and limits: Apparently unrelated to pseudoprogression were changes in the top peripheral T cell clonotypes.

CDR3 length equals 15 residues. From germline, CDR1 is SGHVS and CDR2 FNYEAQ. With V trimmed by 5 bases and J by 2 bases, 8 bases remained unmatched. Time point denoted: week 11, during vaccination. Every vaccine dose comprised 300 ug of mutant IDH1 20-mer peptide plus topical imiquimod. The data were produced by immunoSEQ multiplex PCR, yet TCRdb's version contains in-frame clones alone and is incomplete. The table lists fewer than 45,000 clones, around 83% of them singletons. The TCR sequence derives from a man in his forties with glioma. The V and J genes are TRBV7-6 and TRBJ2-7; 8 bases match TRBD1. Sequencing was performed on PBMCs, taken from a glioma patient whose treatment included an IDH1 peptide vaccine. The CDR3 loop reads CASSEDRAPTYEQYF. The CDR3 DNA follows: TGTGCCAGCAGCGAGGACAGGGCCCCTACCTACGAGCAGTACTTC.